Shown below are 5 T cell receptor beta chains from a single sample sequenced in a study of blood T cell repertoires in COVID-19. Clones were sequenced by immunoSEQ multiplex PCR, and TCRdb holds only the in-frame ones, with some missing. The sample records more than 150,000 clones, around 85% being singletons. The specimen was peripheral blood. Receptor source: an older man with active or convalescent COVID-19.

As DNA, the CDR3 is TGTGCCAGCACCCGAGAGGGCTACGAGCAGTACTTC. Translating gives CASTREGYEQYF. The chain employs TRBV5-6 and TRBJ2-7, with D possibly TRBD2 on 5 matching bases. This CDR3 region has 12 residues. Per the germline V gene, CDR1 is SGHDT and CDR2 is YYEEEE. V was shortened by 6 bases and J by 3 bases, with 10 bases between the two germline ends.

CDR3 nucleotides: TGTGCCACCAGCAGCGGGGAATCAGCGGGAGCAAGGGAGCAGTTCTTC. It specifies CATSSGESAGAREQFF. The chain recombines TRBV15 with TRBJ2-1, with 8 bases lining up with TRBD2. The CDR3 sequence is 16 residues long. CDR1 and CDR2 (germline): LNHNV, YYDKDF (reference sequence). V lost 3 bases and J lost 10; bases outside the gene matches: 14.

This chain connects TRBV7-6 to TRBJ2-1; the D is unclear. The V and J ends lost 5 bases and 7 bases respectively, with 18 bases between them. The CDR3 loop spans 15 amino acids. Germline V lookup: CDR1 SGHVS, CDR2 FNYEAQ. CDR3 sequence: CASSHLRNEFNEQFF. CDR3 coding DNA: TGTGCCAGCAGCCACTTGCGAAACGAATTTAATGAGCAGTTCTTC.

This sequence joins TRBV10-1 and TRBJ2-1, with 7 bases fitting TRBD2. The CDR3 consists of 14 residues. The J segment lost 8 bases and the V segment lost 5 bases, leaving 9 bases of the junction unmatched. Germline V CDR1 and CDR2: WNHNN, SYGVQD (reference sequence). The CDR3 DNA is TGCGCCAGCAGTCCCTCCCGTGCGGGAGATGAGCAGTTCTTC. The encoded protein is CASSPSRAGDEQFF.

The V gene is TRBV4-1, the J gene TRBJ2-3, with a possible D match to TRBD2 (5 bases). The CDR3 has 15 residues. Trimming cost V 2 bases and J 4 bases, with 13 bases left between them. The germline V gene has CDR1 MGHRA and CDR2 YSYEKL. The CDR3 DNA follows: TGCGCCAGCAGCCAAAACGGGAAAGGGCCAGATACGCAGTATTTT. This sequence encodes CASSQNGKGPDTQYF.